Presented here are 7 T cell receptor beta chains from one specimen sequenced in a study of blood T cell repertoires in COVID-19. Clones were read by immunoSEQ multiplex PCR, and TCRdb kept only the in-frame ones, dropping some. The data show about 83,000 clones, roughly 86% seen once. Specimen: peripheral blood. The source is a woman of 80 years or more in a cohort sampled during active or convalescent COVID-19.

V usage is TRBV20-1 and J usage is TRBJ2-5; no reliable D call. CDR1 DFQATT and CDR2 SNEGSKA come from the germline V gene (reference sequence). V was shortened by 4 bases and J by 5 bases, with 8 bases between the two germline ends. The CDR3 is 11 residues long. The CDR3 is CSAILLETQYF. In DNA form, the CDR3 reads TGCAGTGCTATACTCCTGGAGACCCAGTACTTC.

This clone is a singleton in its sample. The V call is TRBV28, the J call TRBJ2-6, with no clear D. V lost 6 bases, J lost 0 bases, and 15 bases lay in between. CDR1 MDHEN and CDR2 SYDVKM come from the germline V gene. The CDR3 consists of 17 residues. The CDR3, as DNA: TGTGCCAGCAGGAGAGCCGTATCCCCCTCTGGGGCCAACGTCCTGACTTTC. This gives the protein CASRRAVSPSGANVLTF.

J is TRBJ1-6 and V is TRBV21-1; the D call of TRBD1 is as the table states it, not checked on the DNA. TRBV21-1 is designated a pseudogene. The CDR3 sequence is 15 residues long. CDR3 sequence (DNA): TGTGCCAGCAGCAAAGAGGCAGGGTGCAATTCACCCCTCCACTTT. This gives the protein CASSKEAGCNSPLHF.

This rearrangement joins TRBV29-1 to TRBJ1-2, with no clear D. Trimming cost V 5 bases and J 8 bases, with 15 bases left between them. Germline V gene lookup returns CDR1 SQVTM and CDR2 ANQGSEA. CDR3 size: 12 residues. CDR3 nucleotide sequence: TGCAGCGTTTTAGGACTCTTGGGAGGCTACACCTTC. Its protein is CSVLGLLGGYTF.

The rearrangement links TRBV12-3 or TRBV12-4 to TRBJ1-1; D may be TRBD1 (6 bases). This CDR3 comprises 13 residues. With 10 bases removed from V and 4 bases from J, the gap between germline ends came to 16 bases. The CDR3 reads CATQSQGFTEAFF. The CDR3 DNA sequence: TGTGCCACCCAGTCACAGGGCTTCACTGAAGCTTTCTTT.

The rearrangement uses TRBV19 and TRBJ1-1, with D possibly matching TRBD1 (6 bases). The CDR3 runs to 14 residues. With 3 bases removed from V and 3 bases from J, the gap between germline ends came to 11 bases. Germline V gives CDR1 LNHDA, CDR2 SQIVND (reference sequence). The CDR3 coding sequence is TGTGCCAGTAGTATCCAGGGGTTGGACACTGAAGCTTTCTTT. It specifies CASSIQGLDTEAFF.

V is TRBV27 and J is TRBJ2-7; 7 bases are shared with TRBD2. The germline V gene has CDR1 MNHEY and CDR2 SMNVEV (reference sequence). The junction had 3 bases not matched to a gene; V was cut back by 5 bases and J by 2 bases. This CDR3 has 13 residues. The CDR3 DNA reads TGTGCCAGCAGTCGCAGCGGGGCCTACGAGCAGTACGTC. This sequence encodes CASSRSGAYEQYV.